The source of this T cell receptor beta chain is a study of blood T cells in healthy people across ages. For the second PCR, which ran for roughly 6 to 12 cycles, a sample-barcoded 5' primer and a J-beta primer mix were used. From the 5' RACE reads, TCRdb called clonotypes with MiXCR, one entry per CDR3 protein. The sample has 790,000 or so distinct CDR3 sequences, 56% seen once; the top ten hold about 26%. This receptor was obtained from a man aged 35 to 55 in good health. The sequencing sample was made of blood.

For the CDR3, the DNA is TGTGCCAGCAGCGTGTCTAGCGGCAATGAGCAGTTCTTC. It encodes CASSVSSGNEQFF. The chain links TRBV9 to TRBJ2-1; 7 bases fit TRBD2. The germline V gene has CDR1 SGDLS and CDR2 YYNGEE. The junction had 2 bases not matched to a gene; V was cut back by 2 bases and J by 6 bases. The CDR3 sequence is 13 residues long. Full variable domain (outside the CDR3, taken from reference TRBV9 and TRBJ2-1): DSGVTQTPKHLITATGQRVTLRCSPRSGDLSVYWYQQSLDQGLQFLIQYYNGEERAKGNILERFSAQQFPDLHSELNLSSLELGDSALYFCASSVSSGNEQFFGPGTRLTVL.